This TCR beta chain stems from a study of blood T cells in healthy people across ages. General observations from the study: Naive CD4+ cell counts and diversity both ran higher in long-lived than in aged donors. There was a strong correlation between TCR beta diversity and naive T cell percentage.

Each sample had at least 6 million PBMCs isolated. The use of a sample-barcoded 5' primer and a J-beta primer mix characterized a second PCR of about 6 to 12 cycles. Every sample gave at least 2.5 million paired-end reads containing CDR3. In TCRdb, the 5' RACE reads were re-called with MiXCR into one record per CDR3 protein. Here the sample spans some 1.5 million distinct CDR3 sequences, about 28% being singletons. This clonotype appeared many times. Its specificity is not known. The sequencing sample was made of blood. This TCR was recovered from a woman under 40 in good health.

The CDR3 protein is CASSSPGLAGKYEQYF. For the CDR3, the DNA is TGTGCCAGCAGCTCACCGGGACTAGCGGGAAAATACGAGCAGTACTTC. The rearrangement uses TRBV7-2 and TRBJ2-7; the match to TRBD2 covers 13 bases. The V gene's germline CDR1 is SGHTA and CDR2 FQGNSA. The length of the CDR3 is 16 residues. J was trimmed by 4 bases and V by 4 bases; bases with no gene match: 7. Looking up the rest from reference TRBV7-2 and TRBJ2-7 gives the full variable domain: GAGVSQSPSNKVTEKGKDVELRCDPISGHTALYWYRQSLGQGLEFLIYFQGNSAPDKSGLPSDRFSAERTGGSVSTLTIQRTQQEDSAVYLCASSSPGLAGKYEQYFGPGTRLTVT.